This T cell receptor beta chain comes out of a study of blood T cell repertoires in COVID-19. Study information: The study drew acute and convalescent COVID-19 samples from the United States, Italy and Spain. Nucleic acid was either cDNA or gDNA, and it came from T cells, B-cell-depleted T cells, or PBMCs.

In the original processing: Reference gene primer amplification in the assay estimated nucleated cell counts. Profiled with immunoSEQ multiplex PCR; TCRdb holds only in-frame clones, not every one. V and J calls and clone size are copied from that table; D and trimming were computed from the DNA. The repertoire holds fewer than 250,000 clones, about four fifths seen once, with around 9.3% in the top ten. Trimming took 3 bases from V and 4 from J; bases not matched to a gene: 2. The CDR3 is 15 amino acids. Germline CDR1 is MDHEN and CDR2 is SYDVKM. This TCR was recovered from a woman older than 75 with acute or convalescent COVID-19. The rearrangement joins TRBV28 to TRBJ2-1; TRBD2 agrees at 11 bases. The sequenced material came from peripheral blood. Here the CDR3 reads CASSFASGRYNEQFF. The CDR3 DNA sequence: TGTGCCAGCAGTTTTGCTAGCGGGAGGTACAATGAGCAGTTCTTC. Full variable domain (remainder filled in from reference TRBV28 and TRBJ2-1): DVKVTQSSRYLVKRTGEKVFLECVQDMDHENMFWYRQDPGLGLRLIYFSYDVKMKEKGDIPEGYSVSREKKERFSLILESASTNQTSMYLCASSFASGRYNEQFFGPGTRLTVL.